This T cell receptor beta chain appears in the sequencing data of a study of blood T cells in healthy people across ages. Study observations and caveats: Unknown donor CMV status possibly confounded expanded clonotype changes. Observed TCR beta diversity per million T cells went down as age went up. This fall followed a roughly linear course with age. Both higher diversity and more naive CD4+ cells marked long-lived donors when set against aged donors.

With a J-beta primer mix and a sample-barcoded 5' primer, a second PCR ran 7 to 11 cycles. Each single sample gave us at least 3 million CDR3-containing paired-end reads. TCRdb fed the 5' RACE reads into MiXCR, producing one record per CDR3 protein. The profile shows about 620,000 distinct CDR3 sequences, around a fifth of them singletons. With 3 bases removed from V and 7 bases from J, the gap between germline ends came to 10 bases. CDR1 is LNHDA and CDR2 is SQIVND in the germline V gene (reference sequence). The CDR3 has 13 amino acids. Turning to this clonotype: As yet, its antigen is unknown.

This rearrangement joins TRBV19 to TRBJ1-5; D is uncertain. The sequencing sample was made of blood. The sequence derives from a man aged 70 or older in good health. Here the CDR3 DNA reads TGTGCCAGTAGTATGCAGGTCTTCCAGCCCCAGCATTTT. Amino acid sequence: CASSMQVFQPQHF.